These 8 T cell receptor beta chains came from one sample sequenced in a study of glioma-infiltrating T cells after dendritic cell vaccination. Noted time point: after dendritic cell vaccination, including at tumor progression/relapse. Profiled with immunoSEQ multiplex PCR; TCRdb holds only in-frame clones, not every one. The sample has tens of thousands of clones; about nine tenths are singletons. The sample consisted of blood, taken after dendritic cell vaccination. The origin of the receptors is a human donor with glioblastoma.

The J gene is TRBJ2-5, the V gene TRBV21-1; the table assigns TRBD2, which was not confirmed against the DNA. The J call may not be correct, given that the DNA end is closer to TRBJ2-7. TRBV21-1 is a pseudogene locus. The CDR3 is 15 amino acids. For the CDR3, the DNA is TGTGCCAGCAGCAATAAGAGGGCTAGCGGGTACGAGCAGTACTTC. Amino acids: CASSNKRASGYEQYF.

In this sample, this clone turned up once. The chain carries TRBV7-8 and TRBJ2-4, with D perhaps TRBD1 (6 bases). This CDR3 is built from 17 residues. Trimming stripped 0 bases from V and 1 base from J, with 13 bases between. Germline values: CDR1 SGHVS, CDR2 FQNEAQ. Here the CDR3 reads CASSLASRGLAKNIQYF. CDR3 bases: TGTGCCAGCAGCTTAGCTTCCAGGGGTTTGGCCAAAAACATTCAGTACTTC.

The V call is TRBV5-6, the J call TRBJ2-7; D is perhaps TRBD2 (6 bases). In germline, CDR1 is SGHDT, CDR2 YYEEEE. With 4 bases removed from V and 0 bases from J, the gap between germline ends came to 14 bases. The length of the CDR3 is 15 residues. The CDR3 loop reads CASSPRGSGSYEQYF. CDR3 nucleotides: TGTGCCAGCAGCCCCCGTGGTAGCGGCTCCTACGAGCAGTACTTC.

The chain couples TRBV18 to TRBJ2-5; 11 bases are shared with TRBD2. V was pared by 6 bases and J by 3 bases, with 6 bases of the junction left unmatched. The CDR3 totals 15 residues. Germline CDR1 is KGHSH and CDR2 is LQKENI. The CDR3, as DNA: TGTGCCAGCTCGCGGACTAGCGGGCATAAAGAGACCCAGTACTTC. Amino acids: CASSRTSGHKETQYF. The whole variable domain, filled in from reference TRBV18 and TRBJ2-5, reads NAGVMQNPRHLVRRRGQEARLRCSPMKGHSHVYWYRQLPEEGLKFMVYLQKENIIDESGMPKERFSAEFPKEGPSILRIQQVVRGDSAAYFCASSRTSGHKETQYFGPGTRLLVL.

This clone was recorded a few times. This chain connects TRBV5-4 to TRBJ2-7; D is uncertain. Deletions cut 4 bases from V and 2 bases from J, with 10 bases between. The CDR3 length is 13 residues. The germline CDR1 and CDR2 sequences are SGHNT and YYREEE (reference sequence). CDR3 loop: CASSTKQTYEQYF. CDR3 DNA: TGTGCCAGCAGCACAAAACAGACCTACGAGCAGTACTTC.

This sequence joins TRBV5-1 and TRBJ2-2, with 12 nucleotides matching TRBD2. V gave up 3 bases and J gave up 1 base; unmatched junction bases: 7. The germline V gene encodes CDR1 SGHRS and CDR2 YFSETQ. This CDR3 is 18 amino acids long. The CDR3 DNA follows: TGCGCCAGCAGCTCCGCTAGCGGGGGGGCCGGGAACACCGGGGAGCTGTTTTTT. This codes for CASSSASGGAGNTGELFF.

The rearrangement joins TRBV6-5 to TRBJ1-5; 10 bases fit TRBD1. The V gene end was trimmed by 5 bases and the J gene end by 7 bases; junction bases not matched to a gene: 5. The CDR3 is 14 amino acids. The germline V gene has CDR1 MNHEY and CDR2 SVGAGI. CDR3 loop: CASSRGQGSQPQHF. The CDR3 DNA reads TGTGCCAGCAGTCGGGGACAGGGGAGCCAGCCCCAGCATTTT.

The CDR3 protein is CATFARVNYGYTF. CDR3 DNA sequence: TGTGCCACCTTCGCGAGGGTCAACTATGGCTACACCTTC. V is TRBV10-3 and J is TRBJ1-2; no definite D call. Germline V gene data show CDR1 as ENHRY and CDR2 as SYGVKD. Deletions cut 10 bases from V and 2 bases from J, with 14 bases between. The CDR3 loop spans 13 amino acids.